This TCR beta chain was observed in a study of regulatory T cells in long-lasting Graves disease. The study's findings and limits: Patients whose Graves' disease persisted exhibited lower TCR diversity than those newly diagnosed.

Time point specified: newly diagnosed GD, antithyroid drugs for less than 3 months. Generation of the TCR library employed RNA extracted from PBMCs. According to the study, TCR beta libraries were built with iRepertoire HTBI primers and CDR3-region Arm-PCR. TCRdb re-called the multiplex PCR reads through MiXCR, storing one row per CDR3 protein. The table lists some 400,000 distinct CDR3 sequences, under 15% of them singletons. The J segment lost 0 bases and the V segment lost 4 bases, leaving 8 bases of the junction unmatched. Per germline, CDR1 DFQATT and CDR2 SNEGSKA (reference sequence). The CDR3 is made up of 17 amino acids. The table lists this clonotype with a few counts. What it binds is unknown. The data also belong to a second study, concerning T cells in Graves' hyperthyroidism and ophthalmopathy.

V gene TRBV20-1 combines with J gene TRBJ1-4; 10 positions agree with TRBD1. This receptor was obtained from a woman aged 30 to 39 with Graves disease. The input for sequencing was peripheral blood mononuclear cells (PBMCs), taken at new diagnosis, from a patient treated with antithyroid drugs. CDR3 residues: CSAKSGTGVSTNEKLFF. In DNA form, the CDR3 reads TGCAGTGCTAAGTCAGGGACAGGGGTGTCAACTAATGAAAAACTGTTTTTT.